The 14 T cell receptor beta chains below all came from one sample that was sequenced in a study of T cell changes during pregnancy in multiple sclerosis. The assay was immunoSEQ multiplex PCR, and TCRdb's table has in-frame clones only and misses some. Here the sample spans more than 85,000 clones, 93% being singletons. The sample here was peripheral blood, taken in the third trimester of pregnancy. The receptors shown here come from a female donor in good health, enrolled as a control in a pregnancy study.

The table lists this clone with a count of one. The chain recombines TRBV5-1 with TRBJ1-2; D is possibly TRBD1 (6 bases). V dropped 1 base and J dropped 2 bases, with 15 bases sitting between them. Looked up from germline, CDR1 is SGHRS and CDR2 is YFSETQ. The CDR3 consists of 16 residues. CDR3 sequence: CASSLLPGEENYGYTF. The CDR3 DNA reads as TGCGCCAGCAGCTTGTTGCCAGGGGAAGAGAACTATGGCTACACCTTC.

The chain links TRBV28 to TRBJ2-7; TRBD1 is a possible D gene (5 bases). Germline V gives CDR1 MDHEN, CDR2 SYDVKM. This CDR3 is built from 15 residues. Trimming cost V 1 base and J 6 bases, with 16 bases left between them. CDR3 sequence: CASSLLGDPGLEQYF. For the CDR3, the DNA is TGTGCCAGCAGTTTATTAGGAGACCCAGGGCTCGAGCAGTACTTC. Using reference TRBV28 and TRBJ2-7 for the parts outside the CDR3, the full variable domain is DVKVTQSSRYLVKRTGEKVFLECVQDMDHENMFWYRQDPGLGLRLIYFSYDVKMKEKGDIPEGYSVSREKKERFSLILESASTNQTSMYLCASSLLGDPGLEQYFGPGTRLTVT.

CDR3 nucleotide sequence: TGCAGCGTTGCGGATAGCCTGTACACTGAAGCTTTCTTT. Protein sequence: CSVADSLYTEAFF. The V call is TRBV29-1, the J call TRBJ1-1, with D unresolved. This CDR3 comprises 13 residues. Germline V gives CDR1 SQVTM, CDR2 ANQGSEA. Trimming cost V 4 bases and J 3 bases, with 12 bases left between them. Supplemented by reference TRBV29-1 and TRBJ1-1, the full variable domain reads SAVISQKPSRDICQRGTSLTIQCQVDSQVTMMFWYRQQPGQSLTLIATANQGSEATYESGFVIDKFPISRPNLTFSTLTVSNMSPEDSSIYLCSVADSLYTEAFFGQGTRLTVV.

The V and J genes are TRBV15 and TRBJ1-1; D gene ambiguous. CDR3 size: 14 residues. Trimming left V 8 bases short and J 1 base short, with 14 bases between. The germline V gene has CDR1 LNHNV and CDR2 YYDKDF (reference sequence). CDR3 sequence reads: CATYLHGENTEAFF. The CDR3 DNA is TGTGCCACCTACCTACACGGAGAGAACACTGAAGCTTTCTTT.

The CDR3: CASSYPGGRGANVLTF. For the CDR3, the DNA is TGTGCCAGTAGCTATCCGGGTGGTAGGGGTGCCAACGTCCTGACTTTC. The chain is built from TRBV19 and TRBJ2-6; D might be TRBD1 (5 bases). Per the germline V gene, CDR1 is LNHDA and CDR2 is SQIVND (reference sequence). V gave up 6 bases and J gave up 7 bases, with 19 bases separating them. This CDR3 region has 16 residues.

This clone occurred once. The chain carries TRBV5-4 and TRBJ1-1; the match to TRBD1 covers 9 bases. Per the germline V gene, CDR1 is SGHNT and CDR2 is YYREEE (reference sequence). Trimming removed 4 bases from V and 6 bases from J; junction bases left unmatched: 4. This CDR3 comprises 13 residues. In DNA, the CDR3 is TGTGCCAGCAGCGGGACAGGGTGGCCTGAAGCTTTCTTT. Amino acids: CASSGTGWPEAFF.

The chain joins TRBV7-9 to TRBJ2-2; D perhaps matches TRBD2 (7 bases). V gave up 6 bases and J gave up 0 bases, with 14 bases separating them. The CDR3 has 16 residues. Germline values: CDR1 SEHNR, CDR2 FQNEAQ (reference sequence). As DNA, the CDR3 is TGTGCCAGCAGGGGTTGGGAGGGGGCGAACACCGGGGAGCTGTTTTTT. Its translation is CASRGWEGANTGELFF.

The chain carries TRBV18 and TRBJ2-1; 15 bases align to TRBD2. In germline, CDR1 is KGHSH, CDR2 LQKENI. The junction had 5 bases not matched to a gene; V was cut back by 2 bases and J by 9 bases. This CDR3 spans 16 amino acids. The CDR3 protein is CASSPRTSGRAGEQFF. The CDR3 nucleotides read TGTGCCAGCTCACCAAGGACTAGCGGGAGGGCGGGTGAGCAGTTCTTC.

The rearrangement uses TRBV7-2 and TRBJ2-3, with 9 positions matching TRBD2. The germline gives CDR1 SGHTA, CDR2 FQGNSA. V gave up 5 bases and J gave up 5 bases; unmatched junction bases: 14. This CDR3 comprises 17 residues. The CDR3 is CASSILGAGGQGDTQYF. The CDR3, as DNA: TGTGCCAGCAGCATTCTTGGGGCGGGAGGGCAGGGAGATACGCAGTATTTT.

The genes are TRBV5-1 and TRBJ2-4; 8 positions agree with TRBD2. From germline, CDR1 is SGHRS and CDR2 YFSETQ. The V gene end was trimmed by 4 bases and the J gene end by 1 base; junction bases not matched to a gene: 19. This CDR3 is built from 20 residues. The CDR3 sequence is CASSRGLVGRTDGAKNIQYF. The CDR3 bases are TGCGCCAGCAGCAGGGGACTAGTAGGTAGGACCGACGGCGCCAAAAACATTCAGTACTTC.

This CDR3 is CASKLGQGATGELFF. CDR3 sequence (DNA): TGTGCCAGCAAGCTCGGACAGGGGGCGACCGGGGAGCTGTTTTTT. The V gene is TRBV6-1, the J gene TRBJ2-2; 11 bases fit TRBD1. The V and J ends lost 7 bases and 5 bases, in that order; junction bases with no gene match: 6. Germline lookup yields CDR1 MNHNS and CDR2 SASEGT. This CDR3 comprises 15 residues.

V usage is TRBV19 and J usage is TRBJ2-7, with 10 bases lining up with TRBD2. Germline V gives CDR1 LNHDA, CDR2 SQIVND (reference sequence). This CDR3 has 15 amino acids. The junction had 4 bases not matched to a gene; V was cut back by 5 bases and J by 0 bases. This CDR3 reads CASSHSGRNSYEQYF. Written as DNA, the CDR3 is TGTGCCAGTAGTCATAGCGGGAGGAACTCCTACGAGCAGTACTTC.

The chain carries TRBV4-1 and TRBJ2-1; TRBD2 aligns across 11 bases. V dropped 4 bases and J dropped 7; count of bases not matched to a gene: 6. The CDR3 totals 15 residues. The germline V gene encodes CDR1 MGHRA and CDR2 YSYEKL. CDR3 sequence: CASSLAGGLGNEQFF. The CDR3, as DNA: TGCGCCAGCAGCCTAGCGGGAGGGCTGGGAAATGAGCAGTTCTTC.

The CDR3 is CASSLRTSTGNEQFF. Written as DNA, the CDR3 is TGTGCCAGCAGCTTACGGACTAGCACCGGCAATGAGCAGTTCTTC. The V call is TRBV11-3, the J call TRBJ2-1, with 8 bases matching TRBD2. CDR3 length: 15 amino acids. Germline CDR1 and CDR2: SGHNT and YENEEA. The V segment lost 2 bases and the J segment 6 bases; nucleotides outside the gene matches: 6.